Presented here are 22 T cell receptor beta chains from one specimen sequenced in a study of blood T cell repertoires in COVID-19. Clones were sequenced by immunoSEQ multiplex PCR, and TCRdb holds only the in-frame ones, with some missing. This table has 150,000 to 200,000 clones, 80% to 90% appearing once. The sequenced material came from peripheral blood. The source is an elderly woman with acute or convalescent COVID-19.

The chain employs TRBV19 and TRBJ1-5, with D unresolved. V dropped 9 bases and J dropped 2 bases, with 8 bases sitting between them. CDR1 is LNHDA and CDR2 is SQIVND in the germline V gene (reference sequence). The CDR3 spans 12 residues. CDR3 DNA: TGTGCCAGCCGCGGGGGCAATCAGCCCCAGCATTTT. Translation: CASRGGNQPQHF. Filled out from reference TRBV19 and TRBJ1-5, the complete variable domain reads DGGITQSPKYLFRKEGQNVTLSCEQNLNHDAMYWYRQDPGQGLRLIYYSQIVNDFQKGDIAEGYSVSREKKESFPLTVTSAQKNPTAFYLCASRGGNQPQHFGDGTRLSIL.

The chain links TRBV19 to TRBJ1-2; a possible D gene is TRBD1 (5 bases). Trimming removed 3 bases from V and 3 bases from J, with 11 bases in between. There are 14 residues in the CDR3. CDR1 and CDR2 (germline): LNHDA, SQIVND (reference sequence). Written as DNA, the CDR3 is TGTGCCAGTAGTATCAGGCAGGGTTACTATGGCTACACCTTC. It encodes CASSIRQGYYGYTF.

Here the CDR3 reads CASKVGAGEQFF. DNA for the CDR3: TGTGCCAGCAAAGTGGGGGCAGGTGAGCAGTTCTTC. The V call is TRBV2, the J call TRBJ2-1; TRBD1 is a possible D gene (6 bases). Trimming removed 7 bases at V and 9 bases at J, with 13 bases between. The CDR3 contains 12 residues. Per the germline V gene, CDR1 is SNHLY and CDR2 is FYNNEI.

The chain links TRBV5-1 to TRBJ2-1; TRBD2 matches 10 bases. Germline V gene lookup returns CDR1 SGHRS and CDR2 YFSETQ. The length of the CDR3 is 13 residues. The junction had 4 bases not matched to a gene; V was cut back by 4 bases and J by 9 bases. CDR3 region: CASSLAGDGEQFF. As DNA, the CDR3 is TGCGCCAGCAGCCTAGCGGGAGATGGTGAGCAGTTCTTC.

Worth noting for this clone: Within the sample, other DNA sequences also encode this same CDR3. The gene calls are TRBV6-5 and TRBJ2-5, with a tentative D call TRBD1 (6 bases). V lost 7 bases to trimming and J lost 0 bases, with 9 bases between them. The CDR3 loop spans 13 amino acids. From germline, CDR1 is MNHEY and CDR2 SVGAGI. CDR3 sequence reads: CASNRGYQETQYF. The CDR3 DNA reads as TGTGCCAGCAATAGGGGGTACCAAGAGACCCAGTACTTC.

The CDR3 reads CASSIQAGAYEQYF. CDR3 sequence (DNA): TGTGCCAGTAGTATCCAGGCGGGAGCCTACGAGCAGTACTTC. The chain recombines TRBV19 with TRBJ2-7, with 7 bases fitting TRBD2. The CDR3 consists of 14 residues. V lost 3 bases, J lost 2 bases, and 4 bases stayed unmatched. Germline V CDR1 and CDR2: LNHDA, SQIVND (reference sequence).

The chain has TRBV2 and TRBJ2-1; possibly TRBD2 for D (6 bases). Germline V gene data show CDR1 as SNHLY and CDR2 as FYNNEI. The CDR3 extends over 15 amino acids. Trimming cost V 4 bases and J 7 bases, with 17 bases left between them. This chain's CDR3 is CASSGLAARANEQFF. As DNA, the CDR3 is TGTGCCAGCAGTGGTTTAGCGGCGCGGGCGAATGAGCAGTTCTTC. Complete variable domain (other parts from reference TRBV2 and TRBJ2-1): EPEVTQTPSHQVTQMGQEVILRCVPISNHLYFYWYRQILGQKVEFLVSFYNNEISEKSEIFDDQFSVERPDGSNFTLKIRSTKLEDSAMYFCASSGLAARANEQFFGPGTRLTVL.

The V call is TRBV3-1 (or the pseudogene TRBV3-2), the J call TRBJ1-6, with TRBD1 identical over 7 bases. The CDR3 runs 17 residues. Trimming removed 0 bases from V and 6 bases from J; junction bases left unmatched: 8. The V gene's germline CDR1 is LGHDT and CDR2 YNNKEL (reference sequence). The CDR3, as DNA: TGTGCCAGCAGCCAAGATTGGTGGACAGGTCCTAATTCACCCCTCCACTTT. Its translation is CASSQDWWTGPNSPLHF.

This clone appeared a single time. The V call is TRBV7-2, the J call TRBJ2-2; 7 bases are a match to TRBD1. The germline V gene encodes CDR1 SGHTA and CDR2 FQGNSA. CDR3 length equals 15 residues. V was pared by 5 bases and J by 2 bases, with 5 bases of the junction left unmatched. This CDR3 is CASSRTGVNTGELFF. The DNA of the CDR3 is TGTGCCAGCAGCCGTACAGGGGTTAACACCGGGGAGCTGTTTTTT.

This rearrangement joins TRBV9 to TRBJ2-3, with TRBD2 identical over 8 bases. Germline V gene data show CDR1 as SGDLS and CDR2 as YYNGEE. The ends lost 0 bases at V and 4 bases at J; junction bases unmatched: 7. The CDR3 is made up of 16 amino acids. The CDR3 loop is CASSVVSSGTPDTQYF. For the CDR3, the DNA is TGTGCCAGCAGCGTAGTGAGTAGCGGGACACCAGATACGCAGTATTTT.

This clone was seen a handful of times. The chain is built from TRBV5-1 and TRBJ2-3; D is possibly TRBD1 (6 bases). The CDR3 sequence is 14 residues long. Trimming removed 4 bases from V and 1 base from J, with 10 bases in between. Germline lookup yields CDR1 SGHRS and CDR2 YFSETQ. The CDR3 DNA sequence: TGCGCCAGCAGCCGTGGGGGCGGCACAGATACGCAGTATTTT. Translated, it gives CASSRGGGTDTQYF.

V and J are TRBV11-3 and TRBJ2-3, with TRBD1 matching 7 bases. This CDR3 is 15 amino acids long. The V segment lost 6 bases and the J segment 1 base; nucleotides outside the gene matches: 7. Germline V lookup: CDR1 SGHNT, CDR2 YENEEA. This chain's CDR3 is CASSRQGGGTDTQYF. The CDR3 nucleotides read TGTGCCAGCAGTCGACAGGGTGGGGGCACAGATACGCAGTATTTT. Filled out from reference TRBV11-3 and TRBJ2-3, the complete variable domain reads EAGVVQSPRYKIIEKKQPVAFWCNPISGHNTLYWYLQNLGQGPELLIRYENEEAVDDSQLPKDRFSAERLKGVDSTLKIQPAELGDSAVYLCASSRQGGGTDTQYFGPGTRLTVL.

The V gene is TRBV28, the J gene TRBJ1-1; D is undetermined. V lost 5 bases and J lost 1, with 5 bases in between. This CDR3 is 12 amino acids long. In germline, CDR1 is MDHEN, CDR2 SYDVKM. CDR3 in amino acids: CASSEANTEAFF. DNA for the CDR3: TGTGCCAGCAGTGAAGCGAACACTGAAGCTTTCTTT. Supplemented by reference TRBV28 and TRBJ1-1, the full variable domain reads DVKVTQSSRYLVKRTGEKVFLECVQDMDHENMFWYRQDPGLGLRLIYFSYDVKMKEKGDIPEGYSVSREKKERFSLILESASTNQTSMYLCASSEANTEAFFGQGTRLTVV.

The J gene is TRBJ2-6, the V gene TRBV18, with TRBD1 identical over 7 bases. This CDR3 is built from 16 residues. The germline gives CDR1 KGHSH, CDR2 LQKENI. J lost 4 bases, V lost 4 bases, and 7 bases had no gene match. CDR3 amino acids: CASSLRTGAGANVLTF. The CDR3, as DNA: TGTGCCAGCTCACTGCGGACAGGAGCCGGGGCCAACGTCCTGACTTTC. The whole variable domain, remainder taken from reference TRBV18 and TRBJ2-6, is NAGVMQNPRHLVRRRGQEARLRCSPMKGHSHVYWYRQLPEEGLKFMVYLQKENIIDESGMPKERFSAEFPKEGPSILRIQQVVRGDSAAYFCASSLRTGAGANVLTFGAGSRLTVL.

This clone came up a few times. The chain combines TRBV3-1 (or the pseudogene TRBV3-2) with TRBJ1-6, with D perhaps TRBD1 (6 bases). The CDR3 is 14 residues long. Trimming stripped 2 bases from V and 7 bases from J, with 9 bases between. Germline V gene sequence: CDR1 LGHDT, CDR2 YNNKEL (reference sequence). CDR3 nucleotides: TGTGCCAGCAGCCAAAGACAGGACAATTCACCCCTCCACTTT. Its protein product is CASSQRQDNSPLHF.

The chain is built from TRBV4-1 and TRBJ1-1; 7 positions match TRBD1. The CDR3 consists of 15 residues. With 3 bases clipped from V and 4 bases from J, the junction kept 8 bases outside the gene matches. CDR1 and CDR2 (germline): MGHRA, YSYEKL. The CDR3 nucleotides read TGCGCCAGCAGCCATCTGGACAGACAGGGCACTGAAGCTTTCTTT. It translates to CASSHLDRQGTEAFF.

This chain links TRBV13 with TRBJ2-3; TRBD2 matches at 7 bases. Germline-derived CDR1 and CDR2 are PRHDT and FYEKMQ (reference sequence). V dropped 2 bases and J dropped 1; count of bases not matched to a gene: 18. This CDR3 is built from 20 residues. This CDR3 reads CASSLRFSPSGALGTDTQYF. DNA for the CDR3: TGTGCCAGCAGCTTACGTTTCTCGCCTAGCGGAGCGCTCGGCACAGATACGCAGTATTTT.

In this sample, this clone turned up once. CDR3 sequence: CASSQDLQARELFF. In DNA, the CDR3 is TGTGCCAGCAGCCAAGATCTCCAGGCCCGGGAGCTGTTTTTT. V is TRBV14 and J is TRBJ2-2; no clear D gene. CDR3 length: 14 residues. Trimming took 0 bases from V and 9 from J, leaving 11 bases between them. CDR1 is SGHDN, CDR2 FVKESK, per germline.

This chain joins TRBV9 and TRBJ1-5; the D gene is possibly TRBD1 (6 bases). There are 17 residues in the CDR3. With 0 bases removed from V and 0 bases from J, the gap between germline ends came to 13 bases. Germline V gene sequence: CDR1 SGDLS, CDR2 YYNGEE. CDR3 sequence (DNA): TGTGCCAGCAGCGTAGGGGCGGGGGCTAATAGCAATCAGCCCCAGCATTTT. Translated, it gives CASSVGAGANSNQPQHF.

This clone was recorded once. The chain uses TRBV6-5 and TRBJ1-1; 7 positions match TRBD1. V shed 0 bases, J shed 8 bases, and the junction held 9 bases outside the gene matches. Germline V gives CDR1 MNHEY, CDR2 SVGAGI. CDR3 size: 15 residues. The CDR3 here is CASSYSNFPQGEAFF. The DNA of the CDR3 is TGTGCCAGCAGTTACTCGAATTTTCCACAGGGGGAAGCTTTCTTT.

The rearrangement joins TRBV18 to TRBJ1-2, with D perhaps TRBD1 (5 bases). The germline gives CDR1 KGHSH, CDR2 LQKENI. V was cut by 6 bases and J by 3 bases, with 11 bases left in between. CDR3 size: 13 residues. This chain's CDR3 is CASSPTVDYGYTF. The CDR3 DNA reads TGTGCCAGCTCCCCGACAGTCGACTATGGCTACACCTTC. Filled out from reference TRBV18 and TRBJ1-2, the complete variable domain reads NAGVMQNPRHLVRRRGQEARLRCSPMKGHSHVYWYRQLPEEGLKFMVYLQKENIIDESGMPKERFSAEFPKEGPSILRIQQVVRGDSAAYFCASSPTVDYGYTFGSGTRLTVV.

The chain couples TRBV30 to TRBJ2-7, with D possibly matching TRBD1 (5 bases). The V and J ends lost 5 bases and 2 bases respectively, with 13 bases between them. The length of the CDR3 is 13 residues. In germline, CDR1 is GTSNPN, CDR2 SVGIG (reference sequence). For the CDR3, the DNA is TGTGCCTGGGGACGAAAGGGGCCCTACGAGCAGTACTTC. Protein: CAWGRKGPYEQYF.